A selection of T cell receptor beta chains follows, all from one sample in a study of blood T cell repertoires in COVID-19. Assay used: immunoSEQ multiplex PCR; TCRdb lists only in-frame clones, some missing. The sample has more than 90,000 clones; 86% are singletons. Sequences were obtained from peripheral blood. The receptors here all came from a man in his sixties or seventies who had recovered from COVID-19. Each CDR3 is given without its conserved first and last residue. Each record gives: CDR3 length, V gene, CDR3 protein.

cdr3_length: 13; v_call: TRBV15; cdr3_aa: ATSREPIQGKEAF
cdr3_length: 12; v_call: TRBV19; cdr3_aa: ASRSSGFREKLF
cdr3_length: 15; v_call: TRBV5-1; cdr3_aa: ASTMGLAGAEQETQY
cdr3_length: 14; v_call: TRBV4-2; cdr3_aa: ASRHPDRTMNTEAF
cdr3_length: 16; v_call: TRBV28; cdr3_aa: ASSLNLRGGTMNTEAF
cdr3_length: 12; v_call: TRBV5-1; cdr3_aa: ASSLASSTDTQY
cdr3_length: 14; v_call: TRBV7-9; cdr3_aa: ASSPRDSRLGGEQF
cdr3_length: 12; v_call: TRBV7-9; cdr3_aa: ASSFRQAYYGYT
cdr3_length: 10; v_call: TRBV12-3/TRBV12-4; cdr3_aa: ASSSRVTEAF
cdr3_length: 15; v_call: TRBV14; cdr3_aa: ASSQGPGTGRNTEAF
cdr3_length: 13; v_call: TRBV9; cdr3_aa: ASSVQGINTGELF
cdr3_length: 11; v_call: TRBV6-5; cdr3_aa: ASISRGGETQY
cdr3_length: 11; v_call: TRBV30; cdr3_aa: AWRAPGTGELF
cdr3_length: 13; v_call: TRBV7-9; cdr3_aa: ASSPWTARGEKLF
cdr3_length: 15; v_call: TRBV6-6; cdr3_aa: ASSPSAGASSGNTIY
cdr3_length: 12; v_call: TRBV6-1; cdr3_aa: ASSEQGANYGYT
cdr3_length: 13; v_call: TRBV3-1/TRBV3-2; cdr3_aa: ASSQDARGADTQY
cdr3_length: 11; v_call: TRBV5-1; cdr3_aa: ASSLQGEDGYT
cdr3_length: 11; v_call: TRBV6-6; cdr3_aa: ASSETGASPLH
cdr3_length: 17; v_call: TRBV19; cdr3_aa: ASSIISSGGAVSMDEQY
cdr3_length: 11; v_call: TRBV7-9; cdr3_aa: ASSLLWGETQY
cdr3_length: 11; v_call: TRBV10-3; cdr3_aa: AISDKEGSPLH
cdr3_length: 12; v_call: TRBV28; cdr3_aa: ASSFGAGVTEAF
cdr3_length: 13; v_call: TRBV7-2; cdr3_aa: ASSFSAGGTYEQY
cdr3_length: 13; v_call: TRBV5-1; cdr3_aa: ASSLSGGLTDTQY
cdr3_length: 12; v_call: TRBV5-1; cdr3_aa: ASSLQGSSGELF
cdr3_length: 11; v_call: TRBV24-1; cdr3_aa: ATSDPAGDTQY
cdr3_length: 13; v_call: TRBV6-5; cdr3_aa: ASTLTGPYNSPLH
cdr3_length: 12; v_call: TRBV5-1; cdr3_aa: ASSGGTADYGYT
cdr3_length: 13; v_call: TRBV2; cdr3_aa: ASSESSGDYGELF
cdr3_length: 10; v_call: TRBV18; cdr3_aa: ASSNRGETQY
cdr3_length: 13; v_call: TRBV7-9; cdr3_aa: ASSTGSGRVYGYT
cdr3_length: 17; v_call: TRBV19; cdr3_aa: ASTTPDRGPGFPPDTQY
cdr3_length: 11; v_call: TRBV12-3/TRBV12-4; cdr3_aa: ASRGTGNSPLH
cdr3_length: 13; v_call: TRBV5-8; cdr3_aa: ASSILAGDYNEQF
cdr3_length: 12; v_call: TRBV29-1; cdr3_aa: SAAGGGAYNEQF
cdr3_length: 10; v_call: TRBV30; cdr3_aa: AWSGDSWALF